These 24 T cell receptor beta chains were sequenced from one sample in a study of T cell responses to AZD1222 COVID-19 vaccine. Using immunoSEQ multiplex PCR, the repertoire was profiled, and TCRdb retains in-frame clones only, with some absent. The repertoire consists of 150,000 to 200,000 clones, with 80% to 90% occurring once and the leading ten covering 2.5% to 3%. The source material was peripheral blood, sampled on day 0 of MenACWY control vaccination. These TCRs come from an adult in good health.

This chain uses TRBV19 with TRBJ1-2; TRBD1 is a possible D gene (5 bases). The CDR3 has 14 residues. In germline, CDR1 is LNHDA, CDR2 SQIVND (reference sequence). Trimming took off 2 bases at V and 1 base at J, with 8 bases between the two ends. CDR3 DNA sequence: TGTGCCAGTAGTATACTAAGGGGTAACTATGGCTACACCTTC. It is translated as CASSILRGNYGYTF.

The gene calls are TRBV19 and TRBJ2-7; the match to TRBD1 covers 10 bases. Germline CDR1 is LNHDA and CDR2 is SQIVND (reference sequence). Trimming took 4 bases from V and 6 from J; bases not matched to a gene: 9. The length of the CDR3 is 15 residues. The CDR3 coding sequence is TGTGCCAGTAGTACGCCGGGACAGGGGAGGGCCGAGCAGTACTTC. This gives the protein CASSTPGQGRAEQYF.

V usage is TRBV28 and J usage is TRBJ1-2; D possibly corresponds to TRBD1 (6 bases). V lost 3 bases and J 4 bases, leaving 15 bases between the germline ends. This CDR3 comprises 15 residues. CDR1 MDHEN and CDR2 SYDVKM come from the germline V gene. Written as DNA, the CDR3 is TGTGCCAGCAGTTTTGCAGGGGCGATAGGCTATGGCTACACCTTC. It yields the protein CASSFAGAIGYGYTF.

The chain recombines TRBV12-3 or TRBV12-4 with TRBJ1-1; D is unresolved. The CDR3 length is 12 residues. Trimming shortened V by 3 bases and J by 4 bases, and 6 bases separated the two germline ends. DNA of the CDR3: TGTGCCAGCAGTTTCGCGGTCACTGAAGCTTTCTTT. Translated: CASSFAVTEAFF.

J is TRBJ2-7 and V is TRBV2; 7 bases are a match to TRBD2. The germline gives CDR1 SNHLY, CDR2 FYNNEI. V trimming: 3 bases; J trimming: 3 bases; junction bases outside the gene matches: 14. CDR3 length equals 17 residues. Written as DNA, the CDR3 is TGTGCCAGCAGTGACTCCCCGCTGGCTAGCGGCGACTACGAGCAGTACTTC. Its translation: CASSDSPLASGDYEQYF.

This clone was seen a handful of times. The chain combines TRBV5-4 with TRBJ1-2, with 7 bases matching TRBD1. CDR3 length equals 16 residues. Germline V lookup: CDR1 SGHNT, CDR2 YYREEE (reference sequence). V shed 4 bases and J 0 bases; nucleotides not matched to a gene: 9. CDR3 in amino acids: CASSENRGLANYGYTF. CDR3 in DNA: TGTGCCAGCAGCGAAAACAGGGGCCTAGCTAACTATGGCTACACCTTC.

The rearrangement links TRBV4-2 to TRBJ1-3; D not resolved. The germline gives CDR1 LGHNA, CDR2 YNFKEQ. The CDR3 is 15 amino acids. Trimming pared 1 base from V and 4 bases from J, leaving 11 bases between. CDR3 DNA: TGTGCCAGCAGCCAAGTTCCTATCTTGGGAAACACCATATATTTT. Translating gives CASSQVPILGNTIYF.

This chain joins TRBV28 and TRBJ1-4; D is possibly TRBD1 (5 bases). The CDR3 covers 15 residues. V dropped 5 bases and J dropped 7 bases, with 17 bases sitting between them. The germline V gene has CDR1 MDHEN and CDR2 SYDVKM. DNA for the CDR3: TGTGCCAGCAGTCCCCCCGGGGCGGGCGGTGAAAAACTGTTTTTT. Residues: CASSPPGAGGEKLFF.

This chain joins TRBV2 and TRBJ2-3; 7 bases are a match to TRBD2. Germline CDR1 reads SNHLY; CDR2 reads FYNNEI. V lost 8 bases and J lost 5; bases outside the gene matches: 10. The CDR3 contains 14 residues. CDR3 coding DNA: TGTGCCAGCGGGCCGGGAGGAGTCGGAGATACGCAGTATTTT. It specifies CASGPGGVGDTQYF.

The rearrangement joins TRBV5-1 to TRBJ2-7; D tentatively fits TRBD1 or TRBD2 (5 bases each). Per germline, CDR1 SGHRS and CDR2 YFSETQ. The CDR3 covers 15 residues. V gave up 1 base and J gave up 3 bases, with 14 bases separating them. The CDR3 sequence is CASSLSRDPSYEQYF. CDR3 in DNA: TGCGCCAGCAGCTTGTCCCGGGACCCCAGCTACGAGCAGTACTTC.

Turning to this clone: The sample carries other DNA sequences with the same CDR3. The CDR3 protein is CASSLGAGELFF. As DNA, the CDR3 is TGTGCCAGCAGCTTAGGGGCCGGGGAGCTGTTTTTT. This chain links TRBV5-6 with TRBJ2-2; possibly TRBD1 for D (5 bases). The CDR3 extends over 12 amino acids. CDR1 SGHDT and CDR2 YYEEEE come from the germline V gene. V was shortened by 2 bases and J by 6 bases, with 5 bases between the two germline ends.

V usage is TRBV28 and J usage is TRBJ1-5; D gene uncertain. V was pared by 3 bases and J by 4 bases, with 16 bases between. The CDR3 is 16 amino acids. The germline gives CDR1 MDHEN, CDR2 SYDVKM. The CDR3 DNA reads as TGTGCCAGCAGTTTCGTTCCAACAGTACAAAATCAGCCCCAGCATTTT. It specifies CASSFVPTVQNQPQHF.

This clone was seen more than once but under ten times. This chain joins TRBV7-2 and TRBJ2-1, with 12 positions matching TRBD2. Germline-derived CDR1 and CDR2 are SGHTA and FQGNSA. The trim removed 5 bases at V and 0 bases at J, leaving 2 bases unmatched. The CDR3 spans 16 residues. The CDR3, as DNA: TGTGCCAGCAGCAGGACTAGCGGGATCTCCTACAATGAGCAGTTCTTC. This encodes CASSRTSGISYNEQFF.

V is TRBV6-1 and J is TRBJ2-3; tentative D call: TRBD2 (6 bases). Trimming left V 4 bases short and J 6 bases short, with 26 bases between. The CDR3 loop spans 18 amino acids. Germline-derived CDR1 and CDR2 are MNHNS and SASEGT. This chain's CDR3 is CASSAQNLGTDLGDTQYF. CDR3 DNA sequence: TGTGCCAGCAGTGCACAGAATTTAGGGACTGACTTGGGGGATACGCAGTATTTT.

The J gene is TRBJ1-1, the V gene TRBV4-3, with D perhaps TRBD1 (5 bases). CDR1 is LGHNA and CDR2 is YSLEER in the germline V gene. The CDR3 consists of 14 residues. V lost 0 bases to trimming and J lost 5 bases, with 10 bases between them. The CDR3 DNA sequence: TGCGCCAGCAGCCAAGATACGGGGGGTACTGAAGCTTTCTTT. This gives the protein CASSQDTGGTEAFF.

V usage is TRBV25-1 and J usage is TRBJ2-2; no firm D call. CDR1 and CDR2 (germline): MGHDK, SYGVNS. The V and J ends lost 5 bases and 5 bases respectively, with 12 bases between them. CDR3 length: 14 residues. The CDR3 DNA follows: TGTGCCAGCAGTCCAAGGATACAGACCGGGGAGCTGTTTTTT. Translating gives CASSPRIQTGELFF. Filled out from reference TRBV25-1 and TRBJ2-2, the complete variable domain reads EADIYQTPRYLVIGTGKKITLECSQTMGHDKMYWYQQDPGMELHLIHYSYGVNSTEKGDLSSESTVSRIRTEHFPLTLESARPSHTSQYLCASSPRIQTGELFFGEGSRLTVL.

The CDR3 protein is CASSLWRGGTDTQYF. The CDR3 nucleotides read TGTGCCAGCAGTTTATGGCGGGGGGGCACAGATACGCAGTATTTT. This rearrangement joins TRBV28 to TRBJ2-3; TRBD2 aligns across 8 bases. The germline V gene has CDR1 MDHEN and CDR2 SYDVKM. CDR3 length equals 15 residues. Losses at the gene ends were 0 bases for V and 1 base for J; bases not matched to a gene: 0. Using reference TRBV28 and TRBJ2-3 for the parts outside the CDR3, the full variable domain is DVKVTQSSRYLVKRTGEKVFLECVQDMDHENMFWYRQDPGLGLRLIYFSYDVKMKEKGDIPEGYSVSREKKERFSLILESASTNQTSMYLCASSLWRGGTDTQYFGPGTRLTVL.

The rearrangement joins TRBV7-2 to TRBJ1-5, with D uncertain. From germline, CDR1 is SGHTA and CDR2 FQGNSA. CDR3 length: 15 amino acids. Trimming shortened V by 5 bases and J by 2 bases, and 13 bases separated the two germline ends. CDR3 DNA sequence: TGTGCCAGCAGCCAGCCAGTAGACGGCAATCAGCCCCAGCATTTT. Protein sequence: CASSQPVDGNQPQHF.

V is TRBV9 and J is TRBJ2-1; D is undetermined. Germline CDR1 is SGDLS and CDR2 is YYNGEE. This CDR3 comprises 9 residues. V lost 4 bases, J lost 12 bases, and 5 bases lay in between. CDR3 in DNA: TGTGCCAGCAGCCCCGGGCAGTTCTTC. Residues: CASSPGQFF. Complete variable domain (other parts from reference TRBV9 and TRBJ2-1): DSGVTQTPKHLITATGQRVTLRCSPRSGDLSVYWYQQSLDQGLQFLIQYYNGEERAKGNILERFSAQQFPDLHSELNLSSLELGDSALYFCASSPGQFFGPGTRLTVL.

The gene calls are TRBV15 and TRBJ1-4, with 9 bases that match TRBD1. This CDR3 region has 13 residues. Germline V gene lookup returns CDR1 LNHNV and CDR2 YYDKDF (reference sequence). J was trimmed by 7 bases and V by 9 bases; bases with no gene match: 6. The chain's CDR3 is CATGQGVGEKLFF. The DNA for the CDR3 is TGTGCCACGGGACAGGGAGTAGGTGAAAAACTGTTTTTT.

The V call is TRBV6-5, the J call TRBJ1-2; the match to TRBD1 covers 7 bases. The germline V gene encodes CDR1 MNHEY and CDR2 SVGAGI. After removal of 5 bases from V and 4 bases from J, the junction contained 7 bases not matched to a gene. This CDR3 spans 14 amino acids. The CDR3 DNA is TGTGCCAGCAGTCACACAGGGGAAGCCTATGGCTACACCTTC. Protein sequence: CASSHTGEAYGYTF.

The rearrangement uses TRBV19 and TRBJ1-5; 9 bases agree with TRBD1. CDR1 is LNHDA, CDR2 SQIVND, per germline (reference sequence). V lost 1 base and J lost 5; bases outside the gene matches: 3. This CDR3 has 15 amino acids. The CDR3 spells CASSIGGTGYQPQHF. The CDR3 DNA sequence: TGTGCCAGTAGTATAGGGGGGACAGGGTATCAGCCCCAGCATTTT.

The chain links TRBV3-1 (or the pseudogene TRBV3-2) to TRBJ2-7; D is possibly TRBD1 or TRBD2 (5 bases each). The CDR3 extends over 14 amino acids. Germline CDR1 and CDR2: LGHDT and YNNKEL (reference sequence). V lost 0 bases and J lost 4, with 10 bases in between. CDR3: CASSQERGRYEQYF. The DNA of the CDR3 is TGTGCCAGCAGCCAAGAGAGGGGTCGGTACGAGCAGTACTTC.

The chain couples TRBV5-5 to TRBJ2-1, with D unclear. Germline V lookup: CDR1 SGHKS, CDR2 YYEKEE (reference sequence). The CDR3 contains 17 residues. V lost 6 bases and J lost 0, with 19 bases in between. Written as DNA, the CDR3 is TGTGCCAGCACCGACTTAGAGAGGCCCTTCTCCTACAATGAGCAGTTCTTC. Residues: CASTDLERPFSYNEQFF.